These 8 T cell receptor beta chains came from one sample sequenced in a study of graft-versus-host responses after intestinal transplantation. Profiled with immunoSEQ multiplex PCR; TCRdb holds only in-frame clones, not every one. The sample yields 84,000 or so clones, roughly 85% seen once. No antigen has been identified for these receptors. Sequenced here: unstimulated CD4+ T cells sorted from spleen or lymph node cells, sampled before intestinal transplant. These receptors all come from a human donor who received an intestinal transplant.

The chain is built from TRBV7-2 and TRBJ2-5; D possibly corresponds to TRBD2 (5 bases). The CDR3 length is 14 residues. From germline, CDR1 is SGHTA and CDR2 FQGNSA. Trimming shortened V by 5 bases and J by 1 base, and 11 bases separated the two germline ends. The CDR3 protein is CASSTRVVQETQYF. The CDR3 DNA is TGTGCCAGCAGCACTAGGGTTGTCCAAGAGACCCAGTACTTC.

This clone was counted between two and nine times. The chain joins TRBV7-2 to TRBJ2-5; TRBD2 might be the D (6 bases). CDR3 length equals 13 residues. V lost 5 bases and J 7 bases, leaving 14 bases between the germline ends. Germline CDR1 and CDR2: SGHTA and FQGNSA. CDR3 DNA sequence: TGTGCCAGCAGCCCTTTAAGGAGGGGGACCCAGTACTTC. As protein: CASSPLRRGTQYF.

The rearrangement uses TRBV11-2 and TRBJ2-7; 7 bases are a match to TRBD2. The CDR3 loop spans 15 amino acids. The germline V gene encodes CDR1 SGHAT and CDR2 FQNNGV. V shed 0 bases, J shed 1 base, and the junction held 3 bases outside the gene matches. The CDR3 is CASSLEPAGSYEQYF. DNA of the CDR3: TGTGCCAGCAGCTTAGAGCCAGCGGGATCCTACGAGCAGTACTTC.

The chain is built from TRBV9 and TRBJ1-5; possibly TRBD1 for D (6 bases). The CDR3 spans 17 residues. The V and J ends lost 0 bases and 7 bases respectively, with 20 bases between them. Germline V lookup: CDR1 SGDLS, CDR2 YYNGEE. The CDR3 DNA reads TGTGCCAGCAGCGTAGGACCCCTCGGACAGCCGCGGCAGCCCCAGCATTTT. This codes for CASSVGPLGQPRQPQHF. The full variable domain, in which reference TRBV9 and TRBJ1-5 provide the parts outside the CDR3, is DSGVTQTPKHLITATGQRVTLRCSPRSGDLSVYWYQQSLDQGLQFLIQYYNGEERAKGNILERFSAQQFPDLHSELNLSSLELGDSALYFCASSVGPLGQPRQPQHFGDGTRLSIL.

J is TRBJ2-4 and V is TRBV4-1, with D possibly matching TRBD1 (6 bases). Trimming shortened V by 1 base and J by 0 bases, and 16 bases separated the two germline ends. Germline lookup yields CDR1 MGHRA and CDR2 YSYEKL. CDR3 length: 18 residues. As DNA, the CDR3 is TGCGCCAGCAGCCAAGGGAAGGGCCAGACAGGAGCCAAAAACATTCAGTACTTC. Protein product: CASSQGKGQTGAKNIQYF.

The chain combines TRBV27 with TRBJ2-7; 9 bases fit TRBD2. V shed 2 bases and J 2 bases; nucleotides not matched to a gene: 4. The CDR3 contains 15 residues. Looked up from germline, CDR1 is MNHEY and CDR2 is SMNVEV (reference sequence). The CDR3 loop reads CASSLKAGGTYEQYF. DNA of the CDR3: TGTGCCAGCAGTTTAAAAGCGGGGGGCACCTACGAGCAGTACTTC.

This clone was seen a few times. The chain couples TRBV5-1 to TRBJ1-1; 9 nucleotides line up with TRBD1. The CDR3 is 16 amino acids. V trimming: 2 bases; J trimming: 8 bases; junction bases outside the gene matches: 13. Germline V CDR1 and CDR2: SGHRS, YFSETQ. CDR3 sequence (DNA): TGCGCCAGCAGCTTAGCACCTTCGGGACAGGGAGCCGAAGCTTTCTTT. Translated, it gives CASSLAPSGQGAEAFF.

The CDR3 nucleotides read TGCGCCAGCAGCTTGGGTGAGACAGGGTGGGACACTGAAGCTTTCTTT. Its translation is CASSLGETGWDTEAFF. V usage is TRBV5-1 and J usage is TRBJ1-1; 7 positions match TRBD1. With 0 bases clipped from V and 3 bases from J, the junction kept 8 bases outside the gene matches. Germline loops: CDR1 SGHRS, CDR2 YFSETQ. CDR3 length: 16 residues.